The T cell receptor beta chain under discussion was sequenced for a study of CXCR3-negative and CXCR3-positive naive CD8 T cells. Study-wide context: Summed over all libraries, TRB reads came to approximately 140 million, with about 1.5 +/- 0.3 million per library. Broader study findings: Naive subsets did not differ in surface CD5, and the authors estimated TCR strength using properties of the TRB CDR3. CXCR3-positive naive cells had TRB CDR3s that were more hydrophobic than CXCR3-negative naive cells had. Naive CXCR3-negative and CXCR3-positive cells had similar TRBV-TRBJ usage; memory differed.

Per CD8+ T cell subset, triplicate sorts of 300,000 or so cells each were done. The libraries of TRB cDNA were constructed through 5' RACE using UMI labels. No DNA is given; TCRdb re-called the 5' RACE reads and lists each CDR3 protein once. Its listing shows approximately 130,000 distinct CDR3 sequences. There are 15 residues in the CDR3. On this clonotype: Its antigen is unknown.

The specimen was naive CXCR3+ CD8+ T cells from blood. Subset here: CD45RO-CCR7+CD27+CD95- naive CD8+ T cells expressing CXCR3 (TNR3+). This chain uses TRBV21-1 with TRBJ2-2; TCRdb calls TRBD1, which cannot be checked without DNA. TRBV21-1 has pseudogene status. The receptor was derived from a human donor in good health. Some clones in this sample may be carry-over from other donors' samples. The CDR3 region is CASRGDRGGTGELFF.